The present TCR beta chain was sequenced within a study of OX40 agonist ivuxolimab in advanced cancers. Looking at the study overall: The treatment was a fully human IgG2 OX40 agonist, ivuxolimab. The dose of intravenous ivuxolimab that patients received every 2 weeks ranged from 0.01 to 10 mg/kg. Prior anti-PD-1, anti-PD-L1 or anti-CTLA-4 therapy did not bar entry, and roughly 40% had some.

The repertoire was sequenced with immunoSEQ multiplex PCR; TCRdb's copy has only in-frame clones and lacks some. The repertoire has approximately 82,000 clones, more than 90% of them found once; the top ten carry over 0.6%. In its sample, this clone was seen once. V gave up 6 bases and J gave up 1 base, with 15 bases separating them. The germline V gene has CDR1 MNHEY and CDR2 SVGAGI. The CDR3 consists of 15 residues. The specimen was CD4+ or CD8+ T cells sorted from blood, collected in a trial of the OX40 agonist ivuxolimab. The source is an adult with an advanced solid tumor such as melanoma, head and neck, liver or kidney cancer. The rearrangement links TRBV6-5 to TRBJ1-1, with D maybe TRBD1 (6 bases). CDR3 residues: CASSYLLQGNTEAFF. The CDR3 DNA is TGTGCCAGCAGCTACCTGCTACAGGGGAACACTGAAGCTTTCTTT.